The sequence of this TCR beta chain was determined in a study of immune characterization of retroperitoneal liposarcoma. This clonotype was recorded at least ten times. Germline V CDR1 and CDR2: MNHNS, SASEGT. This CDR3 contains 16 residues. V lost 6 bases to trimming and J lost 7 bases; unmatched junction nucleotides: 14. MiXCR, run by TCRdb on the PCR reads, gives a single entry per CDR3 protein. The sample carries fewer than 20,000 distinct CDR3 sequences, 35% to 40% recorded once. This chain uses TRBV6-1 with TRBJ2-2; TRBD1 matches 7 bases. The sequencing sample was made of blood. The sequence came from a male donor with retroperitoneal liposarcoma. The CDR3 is CASSPNPTGTVGELFF. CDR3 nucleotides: TGTGCCAGCAGCCCCAACCCGACAGGGACGGTCGGGGAGCTGTTTTTT.